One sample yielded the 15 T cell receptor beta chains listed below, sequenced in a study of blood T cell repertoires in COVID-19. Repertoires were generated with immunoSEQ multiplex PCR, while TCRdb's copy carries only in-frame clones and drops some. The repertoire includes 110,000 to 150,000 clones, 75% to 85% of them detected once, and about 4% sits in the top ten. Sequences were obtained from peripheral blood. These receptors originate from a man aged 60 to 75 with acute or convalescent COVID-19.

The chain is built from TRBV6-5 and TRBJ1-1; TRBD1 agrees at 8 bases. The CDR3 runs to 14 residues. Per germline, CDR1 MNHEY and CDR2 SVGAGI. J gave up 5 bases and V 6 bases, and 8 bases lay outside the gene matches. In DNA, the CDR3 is TGTGCCAGCAGAGCAGGGGGCGCAGGAACTGAAGCTTTCTTT. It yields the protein CASRAGGAGTEAFF.

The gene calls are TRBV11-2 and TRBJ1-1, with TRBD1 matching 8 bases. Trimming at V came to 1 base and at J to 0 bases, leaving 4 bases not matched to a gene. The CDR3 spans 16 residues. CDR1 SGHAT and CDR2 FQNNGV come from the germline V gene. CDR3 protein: CASSLGDRQMNTEAFF. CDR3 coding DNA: TGTGCCAGCAGCTTAGGGGACAGGCAGATGAACACTGAAGCTTTCTTT.

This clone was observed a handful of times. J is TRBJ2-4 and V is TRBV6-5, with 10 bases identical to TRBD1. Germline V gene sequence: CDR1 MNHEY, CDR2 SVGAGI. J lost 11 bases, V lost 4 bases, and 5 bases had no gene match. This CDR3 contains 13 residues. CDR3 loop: CASSSDRGWVQYF. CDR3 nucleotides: TGTGCCAGCAGTTCGGACAGGGGGTGGGTTCAGTACTTC.

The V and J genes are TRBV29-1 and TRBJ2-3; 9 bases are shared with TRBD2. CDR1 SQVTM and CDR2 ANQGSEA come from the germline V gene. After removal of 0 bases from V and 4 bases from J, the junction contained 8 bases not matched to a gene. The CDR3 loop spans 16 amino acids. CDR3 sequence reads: CSVEDRVRGRADTQYF. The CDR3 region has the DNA TGCAGCGTTGAAGATCGGGTCCGCGGGAGGGCAGATACGCAGTATTTT.

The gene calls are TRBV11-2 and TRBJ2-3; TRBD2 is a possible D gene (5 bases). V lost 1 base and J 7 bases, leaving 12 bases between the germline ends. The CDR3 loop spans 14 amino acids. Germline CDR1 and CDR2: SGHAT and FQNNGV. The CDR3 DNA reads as TGTGCCAGCAGCTTAGTCCGTGGGAGAAATACGCAGTATTTT. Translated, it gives CASSLVRGRNTQYF.

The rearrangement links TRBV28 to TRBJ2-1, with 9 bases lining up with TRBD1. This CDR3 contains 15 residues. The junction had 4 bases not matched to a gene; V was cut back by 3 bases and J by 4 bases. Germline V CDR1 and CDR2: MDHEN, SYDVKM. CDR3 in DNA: TGTGCCAGCAGTTTTAGGACAGGGGCTTACAATGAGCAGTTCTTC. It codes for CASSFRTGAYNEQFF.

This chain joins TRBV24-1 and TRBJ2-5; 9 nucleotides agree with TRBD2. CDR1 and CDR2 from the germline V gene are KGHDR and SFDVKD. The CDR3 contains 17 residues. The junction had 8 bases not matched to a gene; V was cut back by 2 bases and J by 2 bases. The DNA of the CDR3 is TGTGCCACCAGTGATTCGAGGGCTAGCGGGGTTCAAGAGACCCAGTACTTC. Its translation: CATSDSRASGVQETQYF.

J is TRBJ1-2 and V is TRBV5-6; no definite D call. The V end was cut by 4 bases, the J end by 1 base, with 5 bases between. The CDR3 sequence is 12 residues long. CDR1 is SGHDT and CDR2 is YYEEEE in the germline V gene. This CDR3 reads CASSLNNYGYTF. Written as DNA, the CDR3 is TGTGCCAGCAGCCTAAATAACTATGGCTACACCTTC.

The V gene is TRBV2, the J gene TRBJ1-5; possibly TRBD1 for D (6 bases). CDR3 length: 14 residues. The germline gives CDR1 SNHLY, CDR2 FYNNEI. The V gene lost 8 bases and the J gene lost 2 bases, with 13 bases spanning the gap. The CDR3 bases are TGTGCCAGCCAAGCCAGGGGAGGCAATCAGCCCCAGCATTTT. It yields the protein CASQARGGNQPQHF. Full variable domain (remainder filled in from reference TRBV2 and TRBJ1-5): EPEVTQTPSHQVTQMGQEVILRCVPISNHLYFYWYRQILGQKVEFLVSFYNNEISEKSEIFDDQFSVERPDGSNFTLKIRSTKLEDSAMYFCASQARGGNQPQHFGDGTRLSIL.

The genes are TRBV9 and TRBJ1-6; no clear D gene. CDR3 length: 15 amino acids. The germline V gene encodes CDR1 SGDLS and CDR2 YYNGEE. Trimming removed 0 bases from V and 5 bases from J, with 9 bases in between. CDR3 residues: CASSVESPNNSPLHF. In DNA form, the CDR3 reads TGTGCCAGCAGCGTAGAGAGTCCCAATAATTCACCCCTCCACTTT.

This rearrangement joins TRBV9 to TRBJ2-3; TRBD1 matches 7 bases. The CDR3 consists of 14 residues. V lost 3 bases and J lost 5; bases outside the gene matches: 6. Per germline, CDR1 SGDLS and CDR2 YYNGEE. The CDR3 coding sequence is TGTGCCAGCAGCGCGAGACAGGGAAAAGATACGCAGTATTTT. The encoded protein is CASSARQGKDTQYF.

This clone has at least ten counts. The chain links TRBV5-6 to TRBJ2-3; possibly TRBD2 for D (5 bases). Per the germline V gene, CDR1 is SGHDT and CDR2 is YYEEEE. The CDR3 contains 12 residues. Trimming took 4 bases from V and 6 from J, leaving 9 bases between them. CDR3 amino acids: CASSRGRDTQYF. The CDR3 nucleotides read TGTGCCAGCAGCCGGGGAAGGGATACGCAGTATTTT.

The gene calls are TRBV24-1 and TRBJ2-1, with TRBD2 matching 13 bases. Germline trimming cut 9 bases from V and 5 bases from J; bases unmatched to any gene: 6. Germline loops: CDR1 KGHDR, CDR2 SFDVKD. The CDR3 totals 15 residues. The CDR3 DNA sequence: TGTGCCACCGGAAGGACTAGCGGGGGAGACAATGAGCAGTTCTTC. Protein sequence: CATGRTSGGDNEQFF.

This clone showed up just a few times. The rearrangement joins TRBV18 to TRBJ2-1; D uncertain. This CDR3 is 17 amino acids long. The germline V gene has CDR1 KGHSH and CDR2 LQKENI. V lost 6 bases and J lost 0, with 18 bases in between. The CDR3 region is CASSPTRAVSSYNEQFF. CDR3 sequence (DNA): TGTGCCAGCTCCCCGACTCGTGCGGTTAGCTCCTACAATGAGCAGTTCTTC.

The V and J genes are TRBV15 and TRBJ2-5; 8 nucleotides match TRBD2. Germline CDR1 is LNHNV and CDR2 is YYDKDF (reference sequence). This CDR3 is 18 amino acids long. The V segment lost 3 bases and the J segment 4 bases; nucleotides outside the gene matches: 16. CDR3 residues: CATSSPQTRAGGRETQYF. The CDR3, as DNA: TGTGCCACCAGCAGTCCCCAGACCCGGGCGGGAGGAAGAGAGACCCAGTACTTC.